The 23 T cell receptor beta chains listed next were all sequenced from one sample in a study of CD8+ T cells in alopecia areata. Indicated treatment: oral pan-JAK inhibitor, 5-10 mg twice daily. Sequencing used cDNA as its template, made by extracting RNA and reverse transcribing it. Clones were read by immunoSEQ multiplex PCR, and TCRdb kept only the in-frame ones, dropping some. The repertoire holds 150,000 to 250,000 clones, with 50% to 60% as singletons. This material consisted of CD4+ T cells sorted from blood, taken at week 4, from a patient treated with tofacitinib. Receptor source: a human donor with alopecia areata.

The rearrangement joins TRBV29-1 to TRBJ2-5; D remains ambiguous. This CDR3 is 13 amino acids long. The ends were cut back, 3 bases at V and 2 bases at J, with 10 bases in the middle. The germline V gene has CDR1 SQVTM and CDR2 ANQGSEA. The DNA of the CDR3 is TGCAGCGTTGATACGACCCGGCAAGAGACCCAGTACTTC. Its translation is CSVDTTRQETQYF.

The CDR3 region is CSASRRSRLFF. The CDR3 region has the DNA TGCAGTGCTAGTCGGCGGTCGCGACTGTTTTTT. V gene TRBV20-1 combines with J gene TRBJ1-4, with D unresolved. V lost 3 bases and J lost 13, with 12 bases in between. The CDR3 has 11 amino acids. CDR1 DFQATT and CDR2 SNEGSKA come from the germline V gene (reference sequence).

The genes are TRBV7-2 and TRBJ2-1, with D perhaps matching TRBD2 (6 bases). Germline values: CDR1 SGHTA, CDR2 FQGNSA. Trimming shortened V by 2 bases and J by 3 bases, and 11 bases separated the two germline ends. The CDR3 runs 15 residues. The CDR3 coding sequence is TGTGCCAGCAGCTTATGGAGGGTAAACTACAATGAGCAGTTCTTC. This gives the protein CASSLWRVNYNEQFF.

This chain joins TRBV7-2 and TRBJ1-1; D call uncertain. The CDR3 totals 12 residues. Germline CDR1 is SGHTA and CDR2 is FQGNSA. Trimming left V 1 base short and J 6 bases short, with 6 bases between. DNA of the CDR3: TGTGCCAGCAGCTTAGGGATGTCTGAAGCTTTCTTT. Its protein is CASSLGMSEAFF.

The chain uses TRBV18 and TRBJ1-1, with D unresolved. The CDR3 consists of 16 residues. Trimming stripped 0 bases from V and 0 bases from J, with 11 bases between. Germline-derived CDR1 and CDR2 are KGHSH and LQKENI. The CDR3 bases are TGTGCCAGCTCACCACCGTTCCGCAGTTTGAACACTGAAGCTTTCTTT. This sequence encodes CASSPPFRSLNTEAFF.

The gene calls are TRBV5-6 and TRBJ1-2; D is ambiguous. With 0 bases removed from V and 7 bases from J, the gap between germline ends came to 10 bases. This CDR3 is built from 13 residues. CDR1 is SGHDT and CDR2 is YYEEEE in the germline V gene. As DNA, the CDR3 is TGTGCCAGCAGCTTGGTTGACATTTCTGGCTACACCTTC. It yields the protein CASSLVDISGYTF.

In its sample, this clone was seen a few times. The chain combines TRBV7-3 with TRBJ2-3; 9 bases map to TRBD1. V shed 8 bases and J 4 bases; nucleotides not matched to a gene: 7. Germline CDR1 is SGHTA and CDR2 is FQGTGA. The CDR3 sequence is 14 residues long. The CDR3 DNA is TGTGCCAGCTCACAGGGGGCACCTCCAGATACGCAGTATTTT. Its translation: CASSQGAPPDTQYF.

This chain connects TRBV29-1 to TRBJ1-2; D remains ambiguous. In germline, CDR1 is SQVTM, CDR2 ANQGSEA. V was clipped by 5 bases and J by 3 bases, with 7 bases between them. The CDR3 is 11 amino acids. CDR3 nucleotide sequence: TGCAGCGTTAGCCGGGACTATGGCTACACCTTC. Its protein is CSVSRDYGYTF.

This clone was recorded a few times. V gene TRBV30 combines with J gene TRBJ2-6; TRBD2 might be the D (5 bases). Germline V gives CDR1 GTSNPN, CDR2 SVGIG (reference sequence). The V and J ends lost 2 bases and 0 bases respectively, with 8 bases between them. The CDR3 runs 15 residues. The CDR3 DNA follows: TGTGCCTGGAGTAACGAGGGCTCTGGGGCCAACGTCCTGACTTTC. It encodes CAWSNEGSGANVLTF.

This chain links TRBV5-1 with TRBJ1-1; a possible D gene is TRBD1 (6 bases). Looked up from germline, CDR1 is SGHRS and CDR2 is YFSETQ. The ends were cut back, 3 bases at V and 0 bases at J, with 12 bases in the middle. This CDR3 is built from 15 residues. In DNA form, the CDR3 reads TGCGCCAGCAGCTACCAACAGGGACTGAACACTGAAGCTTTCTTT. Translated, it gives CASSYQQGLNTEAFF.

The chain is built from TRBV29-1 and TRBJ1-1, with 8 nucleotides matching TRBD1. Germline V CDR1 and CDR2: SQVTM, ANQGSEA. The CDR3 spans 12 residues. With 6 bases clipped from V and 8 bases from J, the junction kept 8 bases outside the gene matches. CDR3 sequence (DNA): TGCAGCGTCGGGACAGGAGTAGCGGAAGCTTTCTTT. Translation gives CSVGTGVAEAFF.

The chain recombines TRBV30 with TRBJ2-1; 7 bases line up with TRBD1. Trimming cost V 2 bases and J 5 bases; bases outside gene matches: 6. Germline V gene lookup returns CDR1 GTSNPN and CDR2 SVGIG (reference sequence). CDR3 length: 14 residues. The CDR3 bases are TGTGCCTGGAGTCTGGGACAGCAACACAATGAGCAGTTCTTC. Its translation is CAWSLGQQHNEQFF.

This rearrangement joins TRBV18 to TRBJ2-7, with TRBD1 identical over 7 bases. V lost 0 bases and J lost 1; bases outside the gene matches: 3. The CDR3 extends over 15 amino acids. Germline CDR1 KGHSH, CDR2 LQKENI. Here the CDR3 DNA reads TGTGCCAGCTCACCACCGGGACAGCCTTCCTACGAGCAGTACTTC. Translated, it gives CASSPPGQPSYEQYF.

CDR3 in amino acids: CSAREGEKLFF. The CDR3 DNA follows: TGCAGTGCAAGGGAAGGAGAAAAACTGTTTTTT. This chain uses TRBV20-1 with TRBJ1-4; D call uncertain. The V gene's germline CDR1 is DFQATT and CDR2 SNEGSKA (reference sequence). Trimming pared 6 bases from V and 8 bases from J, leaving 10 bases between. This CDR3 has 11 amino acids.

The genes are TRBV28 and TRBJ1-2, with D hard to call. The CDR3 extends over 12 amino acids. Germline V gene data show CDR1 as MDHEN and CDR2 as SYDVKM. V lost 7 bases and J lost 5, with 11 bases in between. CDR3 in amino acids: CASIRPGYGYTF. CDR3 sequence (DNA): TGTGCCAGCATCCGGCCGGGGTATGGCTACACCTTC.

V is TRBV27 and J is TRBJ1-2; 8 bases agree with TRBD1. CDR3 length: 14 residues. V trimming: 5 bases; J trimming: 6 bases; junction bases outside the gene matches: 8. CDR1 MNHEY and CDR2 SMNVEV come from the germline V gene (reference sequence). The CDR3 nucleotides are TGTGCCAGCAGTCAGAGGACAGGGAGGGATGGCTACACCTTC. It translates to CASSQRTGRDGYTF.

This clone was found a few times. The chain joins TRBV29-1 to TRBJ1-2; TRBD1 is a possible D gene (6 bases). The CDR3 spans 13 residues. Trimming shortened V by 6 bases and J by 2 bases, and 13 bases separated the two germline ends. Germline lookup yields CDR1 SQVTM and CDR2 ANQGSEA. The CDR3 nucleotides are TGCAGCGTGATCCTGGGACAAAACTATGGCTACACCTTC. This encodes CSVILGQNYGYTF. Together with reference TRBV29-1 and TRBJ1-2, the CDR3 gives the full variable domain: SAVISQKPSRDICQRGTSLTIQCQVDSQVTMMFWYRQQPGQSLTLIATANQGSEATYESGFVIDKFPISRPNLTFSTLTVSNMSPEDSSIYLCSVILGQNYGYTFGSGTRLTVV.

The chain carries TRBV27 and TRBJ1-2; no clear D gene. Trimming cost V 4 bases and J 6 bases, with 15 bases left between them. CDR1 is MNHEY and CDR2 is SMNVEV in the germline V gene (reference sequence). The CDR3 runs to 14 residues. CDR3 sequence: CASSSRPERDGYTF. Written as DNA, the CDR3 is TGTGCCAGCAGTTCGCGGCCCGAGAGGGATGGCTACACCTTC.

This clone appeared a few times. The chain links TRBV2 to TRBJ2-7; tentative D call: TRBD1 (6 bases). Trimming shortened V by 11 bases and J by 7 bases, and 15 bases separated the two germline ends. There are 11 residues in the CDR3. Germline CDR1 reads SNHLY; CDR2 reads FYNNEI. CDR3 DNA sequence: TGTGCCGGGGGCGTGGATTGGGAGCAGTACTTC. This translates into CAGGVDWEQYF.

J is TRBJ1-2 and V is TRBV27; 7 bases align to TRBD1. V lost 5 bases and J lost 0; bases outside the gene matches: 6. Germline values: CDR1 MNHEY, CDR2 SMNVEV (reference sequence). The CDR3 contains 15 residues. CDR3 nucleotide sequence: TGTGCCAGCAGTCCCAGGACAGGTTCTAACTATGGCTACACCTTC. As protein: CASSPRTGSNYGYTF.

The CDR3 region is CATRGGGANEKLFF. Here the CDR3 DNA reads TGTGCCACCAGGGGCGGGGGAGCTAATGAAAAACTGTTTTTT. V and J are TRBV15 and TRBJ1-4, with TRBD1 as a possible D gene (5 bases). V gave up 6 bases and J gave up 3 bases, with 11 bases separating them. The germline gives CDR1 LNHNV, CDR2 YYDKDF (reference sequence). CDR3 length: 14 residues.

Turning to this clone: Relative to the germline gene, one junction end is altered; a read error may explain this. The chain joins TRBV7-7 to TRBJ1-1, with D tentatively TRBD1 (5 bases). From germline, CDR1 is SSHAT and CDR2 FNYEAQ (reference sequence). The CDR3 totals 13 residues. The CDR3 coding sequence is TGTGCTAGCAGCACTGACAGGAACACTGAAGCTTTCTTT. As protein: CASSTDRNTEAFF. Together with reference TRBV7-7 and TRBJ1-1, the CDR3 gives the full variable domain: GAGVSQSPRYKVTKRGQDVTLRCDPISSHATLYWYQQALGQGPEFLTYFNYEAQPDKSGLPSDRFSAERPEGSISTLTIQRTEQRDSAMYRCASSTDRNTEAFFGQGTRLTVV.

The chain is built from TRBV6-5 and TRBJ2-7; 7 nucleotides line up with TRBD1. From germline, CDR1 is MNHEY and CDR2 SVGAGI. Trimming at V came to 2 bases and at J to 4 bases, leaving 8 bases not matched to a gene. The CDR3 totals 15 residues. The chain's CDR3 is CASSYHNRGLYEQYF. Here the CDR3 DNA reads TGTGCCAGCAGTTACCACAACAGGGGTTTGTACGAGCAGTACTTC.